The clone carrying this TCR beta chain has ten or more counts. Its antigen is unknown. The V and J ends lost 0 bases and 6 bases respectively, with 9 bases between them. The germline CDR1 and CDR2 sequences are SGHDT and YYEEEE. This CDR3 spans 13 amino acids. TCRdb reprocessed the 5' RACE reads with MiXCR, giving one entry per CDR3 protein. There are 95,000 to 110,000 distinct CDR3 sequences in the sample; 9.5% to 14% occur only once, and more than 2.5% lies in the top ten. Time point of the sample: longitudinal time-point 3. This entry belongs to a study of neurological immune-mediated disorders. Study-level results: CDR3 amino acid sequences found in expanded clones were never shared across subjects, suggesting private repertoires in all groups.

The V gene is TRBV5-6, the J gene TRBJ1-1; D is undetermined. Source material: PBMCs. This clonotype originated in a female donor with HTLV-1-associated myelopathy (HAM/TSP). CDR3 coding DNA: TGTGCCAGCAGCTTGGCGGGAATCGCTGAAGCTTTCTTT. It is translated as CASSLAGIAEAFF.